This TCR beta chain was identified in a study of cytomegalovirus exposure and HLA in healthy donors (dated by TCRdb to 2017 to 2019). In terms of the full investigation: An earlier analysis of about 560 of the donors reported 250 to 300 Gb of sequence data and around 120 million unique TCR beta sequences obtained from roughly 180 million T cells. To study patterns of TCR occurrence, a later analysis re-analyzed previously published TCR beta repertoires from 600 to 750 donors and added high-resolution HLA genotyping. Donor age, sex, ethnicity and CMV serostatus were compiled alongside the repertoire data. To predict cytomegalovirus infection status, the study combined high-throughput TCR immunosequencing, statistical association of individual TCRs with disease status, and machine learning. Several DR-DQ haplotypes were handled as single units for association and clustering because linkage in the cohort was strong. An earlier analysis of several hundred of the donors applied high-throughput TCR beta sequencing to assess whether each TCR beta V gene segment acted as functional or pseudogenic. Typing coverage varied by locus: roughly 620-630 donors for A, B, C, DRB1 and DQB1; roughly 520 for DQA1; approximately 610 for DPA1; around 490 for DPB1. Every repertoire in the discovery cohort had been generated on one and the same sequencing platform. The aim of the study was to test whether cataloging public T cell receptors could identify signatures of past pathogen exposure. An early release that covered roughly 600 HLA-typed donors contained 250 to 350 gigabases of sequencing data and tens of millions of unique TCR sequences. Using immunosequencing, the study profiled T cell repertoires from 666 subjects and related those repertoires to cytomegalovirus serostatus. Among some 410 genotyped donors of the cohort, an average of approximately 250,000 unique TCR beta nucleotide sequences were sequenced per donor, roughly 18% of them non-productive. A later genetic analysis took genome-wide SNP genotypes for about three fifths of the 666 donors and used that subset as a discovery cohort. Of the roughly 400 genotyped donors, approximately 80% fell in the genetic ancestry cluster associated with self-reported Caucasian donors. Rather than using new phenotypic data, the later analysis identified candidate immune exposures from TCR beta sequences and from how often those sequences occurred across donors. Besides the first cohort of approximately 710 subjects, a separate validation cohort made up of roughly 120 different subjects was used. Class I and class II HLA loci were covered by the typing at four-digit resolution. Summary of the overall study and its limitations: The study gave a list of 150 to 200 TCR beta chains associated with cytomegalovirus. Because some donors lacked HLA typing at each locus, the association tests relied only on the typed subset. Assigning TCR associations to individual alleles was difficult when HLA alleles, especially DR and DQ, strongly co-occurred. The presence/absence analyses assumed that sequencing depth was roughly uniform across donors, and that assumption may not be true. According to the authors, the approach could potentially be generalized to other disease states and immunological phenotypes. A later genetic analysis reported fewer N-insertions in productive TCRs among donors in an Asian-associated ancestry cluster than the roughly 700-donor mean. In a later analysis, TCR association rates were found to vary across HLA loci, with the most associated TCRs seen for DRB1 alleles and the fewest for HLA-C alleles. In both the original and validation cohorts, the classifier was reported to diagnose cytomegalovirus status with high specificity and sensitivity. Compared with equally common non-associated chains, HLA-associated TCR beta chains in a later analysis were more clonally expanded and had lower generation probabilities. For the cohort, immune exposure information was limited to CMV serostatus. Linkage disequilibrium might explain the correlated functional status among segregating V segments, but an unknown experimental factor could not be ruled out. V-gene and J-gene trimming of TCR beta chains was associated with a missense DCLRE1C variant in a later genetic analysis, and the association was replicated in an independent cohort. An earlier analysis of some 560 of the donors showed that most TCR beta V segments appeared in productive rearrangements either about 87% or about 30% of the time, which broadly matched IMGT annotations. According to a later analysis, parvovirus B19, influenza, CMV and Epstein-Barr virus appeared linked to several top co-occurrence clusters. A few of the identified cytomegalovirus-associated TCR beta chains were confirmed in vitro to be specific for cytomegalovirus antigens. A later analysis found that most CMV-associated TCR beta chains appeared HLA-restricted, with HLA associations seemingly driven largely by CMV exposure. Across donors, most TCR sequences were observed very rarely, whereas some public TCRs were present in many individuals. A later analysis associated about 17,000 TCR beta sequences with specific HLA alleles at a false discovery rate of 0.05. A further reported finding was that TCR beta sequences accurately predicted the HLA-A and HLA-B alleles for most subjects in the first cohort. This cohort had only TCR beta chains sequenced, and the lack of alpha or paired-chain data limited which features could be detected. Seventeen rarely observed V segments, including chromosome 9 orphons, were excluded from the earlier analysis of some 590 of the donors because counts were too low. A cluster of highly shared sequence variants was judged likely to be a technical artifact of the sequencing pipeline. Some IMGT-functional V segments, including TRBV6-2 and TRBV6-3, could not be distinguished by the 87-base-pair reads and were therefore excluded.

The library was generated by the immunoSEQ multiplex PCR assay. A mixture of 60 forward primers for TCR Vbeta segments and 13 reverse primers for TCR Jbeta segments was used in the multiplex PCR. The CDR3 region of rearranged TCR beta genes was amplified from genomic DNA with a multiplex PCR assay. Amplified TCR beta libraries were sequenced as 87-base-pair reads on the Illumina HiSeq System. For the original study's pipeline: In a later analysis, some 80 million unique TCR beta chains were counted across the 650 to 750 repertoires, and roughly 11 million of these chains were shared by at least two donors. Raw reads were error-corrected and collapsed into unique sequences by a nearest-neighbor algorithm in which closely related sequences were merged to remove PCR and sequencing errors. CDR3 sequences were aligned to IMGT reference sequences to assign V, D and J gene segments. For a sequence to be retained, at least a six-nucleotide match to both a V gene segment and a J gene segment was required. Rearrangements were classified as productive when the CDR3 lacked stop codons and remained in frame with V and J, and all other rearrangements were classified as non-productive. Following IMGT convention, CDR3 was defined as the stretch from the second conserved V-encoded cysteine to the conserved J-encoded phenylalanine. Sequences without an unambiguous match to a single V gene segment were excluded from the earlier analysis of over 500 of the donors. An earlier analysis of 500 to 700 of the donors classified V segments as functional when productive rearrangements were above 56.7% and as segregating when the standard deviation between donors was above 5%. A statistical classification framework was built to diagnose cytomegalovirus status from the catalog of TCR beta chain sequences. A later analysis assigned V and J genes by comparing TCR nucleotide sequences with IMGT/GENE-DB human TR gene sequences. A later analysis assigned CDR3 sequences and most-parsimonious VDJ recombination scenarios with the TCRdist pipeline. In a later analysis, every TCR beta chain was defined by the combination of its CDR3 amino acid sequence and its V-gene family, and reads without a unique V-gene family were dropped. In a later analysis, 450 to 600 highly shared, low-generation-probability nucleotide sequences were removed to address suspected cross-contamination and a sequencing artifact. In a later analysis, a clonal expansion index was calculated for each public chain from normalized within-repertoire ranks of inferred template counts. In a later analysis, generation probabilities were computed with a VDJ recombination model fitted to out-of-frame rearrangements, and the resulting probabilities were checked against IGoR. A later analysis scored TCR-TCR, TCR-HLA and TCR-CMV co-occurrence with hypergeometric tests, applying a repertoire-size bias correction to TCR pairs. In a later analysis, false discovery rates were estimated by permuting HLA or CMV assignments 20 times. In a later analysis, co-occurring TCRs were grouped using DBSCAN, and TCRdist sequence similarity was added for clustering within HLA-allele-positive subsets. Repertoires with fewer than 30,000 or more than 120,000 public chains were left out of co-occurrence clustering, as were roughly five repertoires with anomalous nucleotide sharing. TCRdb mirrors the immuneACCESS table, restricted to in-frame sequences. Some clones are absent from its copies; in checked studies, under half trace to an unresolved V gene, and the reason for the others is unknown. That table furnishes V, J and clone size, whereas the DNA furnished D and trimming. The sample includes 100,000 to 150,000 clones, with roughly 80% observed a single time. The top ten clonotypes cover over 5% of the sample.

A note on this clone: What this receptor recognizes is not known. Base qualities are missing; no much larger clone stands one base away.

The cohort comprised more than 550 healthy bone marrow donors. All cohort members were sampled while nominally healthy, although unrecorded immune exposures were likely present. The donor was CMV seronegative and was included in the group of about 350 seronegative cohort members. Every donor gave a peripheral blood sample, and the peripheral blood mononuclear cells from that sample were used for TCR beta sequencing. Genomic DNA was extracted from the blood cell samples with the Qiagen DNeasy Blood Extraction Kit. The CDR3 holds 15 amino acids from the cysteine to the phenylalanine. The CDR3 DNA has 45 bases and is translated from base 1. CDR1 and CDR2 are read off the germline V gene as MDHEN and SYDVKM. V lost 3 bases and J lost 7 bases, and the count of bases not matched to a germline gene is 4.

This clonotype originated in a woman aged 40 to 49 in good health and CMV-seronegative. Source material: PBMCs. The chain is encoded by TRBV28 joined to TRBJ2-2, with 11 bases in between that match TRBD2. The sequence in DNA is TGTGCCAGCAGTTTTAGCGGGAGGGCCAACGGGGAGCTGTTTTTT. Its protein is CASSFSGRANGELFF.